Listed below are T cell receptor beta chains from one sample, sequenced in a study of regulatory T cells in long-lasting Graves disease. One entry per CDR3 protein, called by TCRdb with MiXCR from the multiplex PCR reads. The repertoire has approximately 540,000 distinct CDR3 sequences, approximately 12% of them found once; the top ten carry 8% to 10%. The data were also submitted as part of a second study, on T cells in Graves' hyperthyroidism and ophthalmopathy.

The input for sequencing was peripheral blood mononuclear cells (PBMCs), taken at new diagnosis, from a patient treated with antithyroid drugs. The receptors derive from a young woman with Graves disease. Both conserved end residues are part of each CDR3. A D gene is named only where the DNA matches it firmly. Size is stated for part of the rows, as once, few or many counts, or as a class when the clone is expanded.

CASSYPDNTILRYGYTF,TGTGCCAGCAGTTACCCCGATAACACAATCCTTCGCTATGGCTACACCTTC,TRBV6-5,-,many,TRBJ1-2
CATSPLGTRGGGELFF,TGTGCCACCAGCCCCCTCGGGACACGGGGCGGGGGGGAGCTGTTTTTT,TRBV15,-,-,TRBJ2-2
CASTPRALSEAFF,TGTGCCAGTACCCCCCGGGCCCTATCTGAAGCTTTCTTT,TRBV6-1,-,many,TRBJ1-1
CSAGAGGRGTDTQYF,TGCAGTGCTGGCGCGGGAGGCCGGGGCACAGATACGCAGTATTTT,TRBV20-1,TRBD2,many,TRBJ2-3
CASSFGTGSGTEAFF,TGTGCCAGCAGCTTCGGCACAGGCTCAGGGACTGAAGCTTTCTTT,TRBV11-3,-,many,TRBJ1-1
CASSPRAEKSEQFF,TGTGCCAGCAGCCCCCGCGCCGAGAAGAGTGAGCAGTTCTTC,TRBV7-8,-,-,TRBJ2-1
CASNNGGAGELFF,TGTGCCAGCAACAATGGGGGGGCCGGGGAGCTGTTTTTT,TRBV27,TRBD2,few,TRBJ2-2
CASSWGGANVLTF,TGTGCCAGTAGTTGGGGTGGGGCCAACGTCCTGACTTTC,TRBV19,-,many,TRBJ2-6
CAISESEAGGEQFF,TGTGCCATCAGTGAGTCAGAGGCGGGAGGTGAGCAGTTCTTC,TRBV10-3,TRBD2,many,TRBJ2-1
CASSASGRGDNEQFF,TGTGCCAGCAGCGCTAGCGGGAGGGGCGACAATGAGCAGTTCTTC,TRBV28,TRBD2,many,TRBJ2-1
CASSLGEEEPISYEQYF,TGTGCCAGCAGCTTAGGGGAAGAGGAACCTATCTCCTACGAGCAGTACTTC,TRBV7-9,-,-,TRBJ2-7
CASRGGPYTEAFF,TGTGCCTCCAGAGGGGGACCCTACACTGAAGCTTTCTTT,TRBV6-1,-,many,TRBJ1-1
CATSFRRGTDTQYF,TGTGCCACCAGCTTCAGGAGAGGCACAGATACGCAGTATTTT,TRBV15,-,many,TRBJ2-3
CAWTAWGATETQYF,TGTGCCTGGACCGCGTGGGGGGCGACGGAGACCCAGTACTTC,TRBV30,-,few,TRBJ2-5
CASSSGQANTEAFF,TGTGCCAGTAGTAGCGGACAGGCTAACACTGAAGCTTTCTTT,TRBV19,TRBD1,many,TRBJ1-1
CASSQGVPNQPQHF,TGTGCCAGCAGTCAGGGAGTACCCAATCAGCCCCAGCATTTT,TRBV6-2/TRBV6-3,-,many,TRBJ1-5
CASSVPGGLAYEQYF,TGTGCCAGCAGCGTTCCCGGGGGACTTGCCTACGAGCAGTACTTC,TRBV2,-,few,TRBJ2-7
CASSAISGTNERLFF,TGTGCCAGCAGCGCGATCAGCGGAACTAATGAAAGACTGTTTTTT,TRBV7-9,-,-,TRBJ1-4
CASSFSLAGVGEQFF,TGTGCCAGCAGCTTCAGTCTAGCGGGAGTGGGTGAGCAGTTCTTC,TRBV7-9,TRBD2,-,TRBJ2-1